These 32 T cell receptor beta chains originate from one sample sequenced in a study of T cells after yellow fever vaccination. MiXCR was run by TCRdb on the 5' RACE reads, yielding one entry per CDR3 protein. Here the sample spans about 320,000 distinct CDR3 sequences, approximately 4% being singletons. Sequencing used PBMCs, obtained 15 days after the yellow fever booster vaccination. The receptors stem from a man younger than 30 who received the YFV17D yellow fever vaccine.

The chain links TRBV4-2 to TRBJ1-5; D remains unclear. There are 15 residues in the CDR3. The germline V gene encodes CDR1 LGHNA and CDR2 YNFKEQ. V lost 0 bases and J 1 base, leaving 7 bases between the germline ends. CDR3 residues: CASSQEKGSNQPQHF. The DNA of the CDR3 is TGTGCCAGCAGCCAAGAGAAGGGCAGCAATCAGCCCCAGCATTTT.

This clonotype was counted at least ten times. The CDR3 coding sequence is TGTGCCAGCAGTTTTCCCTTGAGCGGGGGGCTCACAGATACGCAGTATTTT. Translation gives CASSFPLSGGLTDTQYF. The gene calls are TRBV12-3 or TRBV12-4 and TRBJ2-3, with 9 bases that match TRBD2. The V and J ends lost 3 bases and 2 bases, in that order; junction bases with no gene match: 9. The CDR3 is 17 residues long.

Only a few counts were recorded for this clonotype. V is TRBV20-1 and J is TRBJ2-3; D possibly matches TRBD1 or TRBD2 (5 bases each). Germline lookup yields CDR1 DFQATT and CDR2 SNEGSKA (reference sequence). This CDR3 is built from 13 residues. V was pared by 3 bases and J by 4 bases, with 11 bases between. Written as DNA, the CDR3 is TGCAGTGCTAGCCGGGACCAGGCAGATACGCAGTATTTT. Protein sequence: CSASRDQADTQYF.

This clonotype was seen ten or more times. This rearrangement joins TRBV4-2 to TRBJ2-5; no reliable D call. Trimming removed 0 bases at V and 5 bases at J, with 13 bases between. The CDR3 has 15 amino acids. The V gene's germline CDR1 is LGHNA and CDR2 YNFKEQ. The DNA for the CDR3 is TGTGCCAGCAGCCAAGATCCGGAATTCCCCGAGACCCAGTACTTC. Protein product: CASSQDPEFPETQYF.

With respect to this clonotype: The junction and the germline gene differ at one end; a read error may be behind it. This chain uses TRBV7-7 with TRBJ1-1; 7 nucleotides agree with TRBD1. Looked up from germline, CDR1 is SSHAT and CDR2 is FNYEAQ (reference sequence). This CDR3 contains 19 residues. The CDR3 here is CASSFGQESPVGMNTEAFF. CDR3 bases: TGTGCTAGCAGCTTCGGACAGGAGAGTCCGGTAGGCATGAACACTGAAGCTTTCTTT.

This clonotype occurred a few times. The chain employs TRBV7-9 and TRBJ2-1; D is undetermined. With 0 bases removed from V and 8 bases from J, the gap between germline ends came to 5 bases. This CDR3 is built from 12 residues. Germline loops: CDR1 SEHNR, CDR2 FQNEAQ (reference sequence). CDR3 sequence (DNA): TGTGCCAGCAGCTTAGCGAGAGATGAGCAGTTCTTC. Translated, it gives CASSLARDEQFF.

This chain joins TRBV5-1 and TRBJ2-3; 11 bases agree with TRBD2. The CDR3 is made up of 17 amino acids. Germline V CDR1 and CDR2: SGHRS, YFSETQ. The junction had 7 bases not matched to a gene; V was cut back by 2 bases and J by 2 bases. The CDR3 DNA is TGCGCCAGCAGCTTCGGAGCTAGCGGGGGGAACACAGATACGCAGTATTTT. It specifies CASSFGASGGNTDTQYF.

This chain links TRBV4-1 with TRBJ1-5, with TRBD1 matching over 7 bases. Germline values: CDR1 MGHRA, CDR2 YSYEKL. The CDR3 runs to 14 residues. V dropped 1 base and J dropped 9; count of bases not matched to a gene: 6. CDR3 protein: CASSQGQGGGPQHF. In nucleotides, the CDR3 is TGCGCCAGCAGCCAAGGACAGGGTGGGGGGCCCCAGCATTTT.

This clonotype was seen more than once but under ten times. The rearrangement uses TRBV5-1 and TRBJ2-5, with D possibly matching TRBD2 (5 bases). V shed 9 bases and J shed 1 base, with 13 bases lying between them. The CDR3 is 13 amino acids. Looked up from germline, CDR1 is SGHRS and CDR2 is YFSETQ. CDR3 in amino acids: CANARTPQETQYF. CDR3 DNA sequence: TGCGCCAACGCACGGACTCCCCAAGAGACCCAGTACTTC.

This clonotype has more than one count but fewer than ten. The rearrangement links TRBV20-1 to TRBJ1-6; no clear D gene. Germline V gives CDR1 DFQATT, CDR2 SNEGSKA (reference sequence). The CDR3 has 9 amino acids. V was clipped by 5 bases and J by 12 bases, with 5 bases between them. In nucleotides, the CDR3 is TGCAGTGCTGGGGTACCCCTCCACTTT. It is translated as CSAGVPLHF.

This clonotype has at least ten counts. The chain has TRBV7-2 and TRBJ1-6; 11 bases align to TRBD1. Losses at the gene ends were 1 base for V and 13 bases for J; bases not matched to a gene: 6. The CDR3 spans 15 residues. CDR1 and CDR2 from the germline V gene are SGHTA and FQGNSA. CDR3 loop: CASSLVGTGGIPLHF. The DNA for the CDR3 is TGTGCCAGCAGCTTAGTGGGGACAGGGGGAATCCCCCTCCACTTT.

A few counts support this clonotype. This rearrangement joins TRBV7-2 to TRBJ2-1, with 14 bases fitting TRBD2. Germline V lookup: CDR1 SGHTA, CDR2 FQGNSA. The CDR3 extends over 19 amino acids. V lost 5 bases to trimming and J lost 5 bases; unmatched junction nucleotides: 14. DNA of the CDR3: TGTGCCAGCAGCCCGAAACATCCGGGACTAGCGGGGGCAAACAATGAGCAGTTCTTC. Residues: CASSPKHPGLAGANNEQFF.

There are a few counts of this clonotype. The V gene is TRBV7-3, the J gene TRBJ1-5; D unresolved. Germline V lookup: CDR1 SGHTA, CDR2 FQGTGA. The CDR3 spans 14 residues. Trimming cost V 5 bases and J 4 bases, with 12 bases left between them. Here the CDR3 reads CASSRSPINQPQHF. The CDR3 region has the DNA TGTGCCAGCAGCCGTAGTCCGATTAATCAGCCCCAGCATTTT.

This clonotype was recorded a few times. This sequence joins TRBV7-6 and TRBJ1-3; D call uncertain. Germline CDR1 reads SGHVS; CDR2 reads FNYEAQ. The CDR3 covers 16 residues. V lost 1 base and J lost 2, with 12 bases in between. CDR3 region: CASSLVPAPAGNTIYF. The CDR3 bases are TGTGCCAGCAGCTTAGTACCAGCCCCGGCTGGAAACACCATATATTTT.

This clonotype was counted a few times. The chain combines TRBV6-5 with TRBJ2-7, with TRBD2 matching 16 bases. CDR3 length: 18 residues. With 3 bases clipped from V and 5 bases from J, the junction kept 10 bases outside the gene matches. The V gene's germline CDR1 is MNHEY and CDR2 SVGAGI. Here the CDR3 DNA reads TGTGCCAGCAGTTATTCTCCGGGACTAGCGGGGGGGCCTAACGAGCAGTACTTC. It specifies CASSYSPGLAGGPNEQYF.

This clonotype was detected ten times or more. The chain uses TRBV6-6 and TRBJ2-7, with D tentatively TRBD1 (6 bases). This CDR3 contains 13 residues. Trimming cost V 2 bases and J 4 bases, with 9 bases left between them. CDR1 is MNHNY, CDR2 SVGAGI, per germline (reference sequence). CDR3 loop: CASSYQGNYEQYV. The CDR3, as DNA: TGTGCCAGCAGTTACCAGGGGAATTACGAGCAGTACGTC.

The rearrangement uses TRBV5-6 and TRBJ2-6, with TRBD2 matching 7 bases. CDR3 length: 15 amino acids. CDR1 and CDR2 from the germline V gene are SGHDT and YYEEEE. Trimming took 6 bases from V and 2 from J; bases not matched to a gene: 5. For the CDR3, the DNA is TGTGCCAGCACCCCGGCGGGGGCTGGGGCCAACGTCCTGACTTTC. Translating it yields CASTPAGAGANVLTF.

This clonotype was observed a handful of times. V gene TRBV19 combines with J gene TRBJ2-7, with D possibly TRBD1 on 5 matching bases. The CDR3 loop spans 13 amino acids. Germline CDR1 reads LNHDA; CDR2 reads SQIVND (reference sequence). With 5 bases removed from V and 6 bases from J, the gap between germline ends came to 14 bases. The CDR3 nucleotides are TGTGCCAGTAGTTCCCATGGGGCAGCCGAGCAGTACTTC. Translating gives CASSSHGAAEQYF.

This clonotype was seen at least ten times. V and J are TRBV11-2 and TRBJ1-1; D gene ambiguous. The germline V gene encodes CDR1 SGHAT and CDR2 FQNNGV. The CDR3 has 13 residues. V lost 8 bases and J lost 11, with 21 bases in between. The CDR3 nucleotides read TGTGCCAGCGGCATTCAGGAGGCTTTAGGGGCTTTCTTT. The encoded protein is CASGIQEALGAFF.

The rearrangement uses TRBV20-1 and TRBJ1-2, with D hard to call. Germline-derived CDR1 and CDR2 are DFQATT and SNEGSKA (reference sequence). The CDR3 runs to 10 residues. Trimming removed 4 bases at V and 6 bases at J, with 6 bases between. The CDR3 DNA follows: TGCAGTGCTACAGTTAATGGCTACACCTTC. It translates to CSATVNGYTF.

The chain has TRBV4-1 and TRBJ2-7; TRBD2 agrees at 8 bases. This CDR3 has 14 residues. Germline CDR1 is MGHRA and CDR2 is YSYEKL. The CDR3 here is CASSQGLANYEQFV. DNA of the CDR3: TGCGCCAGCAGCCAAGGACTAGCGAACTACGAGCAGTTCGTC.

The rearrangement uses TRBV6-1 and TRBJ1-5; perhaps TRBD1 as D (6 bases). V gave up 3 bases and J gave up 5 bases, with 8 bases separating them. CDR3 length: 13 amino acids. Germline V lookup: CDR1 MNHNS, CDR2 SASEGT. The CDR3 protein is CASSDAGDQPQHF. DNA for the CDR3: TGTGCCAGCAGTGACGCAGGGGATCAGCCCCAGCATTTT.

The chain has TRBV4-2 and TRBJ2-1, with 9 bases that match TRBD2. CDR1 LGHNA and CDR2 YNFKEQ come from the germline V gene. CDR3 length: 17 amino acids. V lost 4 bases and J lost 5; bases outside the gene matches: 12. The CDR3 DNA follows: TGTGCCAGCAGCCCAAGAGTATTCCTAGCGGGGCACAATGAGCAGTTCTTC. Translated: CASSPRVFLAGHNEQFF.

This clonotype was seen more than once but under ten times. V gene TRBV11-2 combines with J gene TRBJ2-3, with 8 bases aligning to TRBD2. Germline loops: CDR1 SGHAT, CDR2 FQNNGV. V shed 2 bases and J 2 bases; nucleotides not matched to a gene: 9. CDR3 length: 17 residues. CDR3 loop: CASSLRGSGDFTDTQYF. The CDR3 bases are TGTGCCAGCAGCTTAAGGGGTAGCGGGGACTTCACAGATACGCAGTATTTT.

This clonotype was picked up a small number of times. The chain joins TRBV7-6 to TRBJ1-6; 8 positions match TRBD1. Germline values: CDR1 SGHVS, CDR2 FNYEAQ. V dropped 1 base and J dropped 8; count of bases not matched to a gene: 4. The CDR3 totals 15 residues. CDR3 in DNA: TGTGCCAGCAGCTTAGGGACAGGGCAATATTCACCCCTCCACTTT. It yields the protein CASSLGTGQYSPLHF.

This clonotype was detected ten times or more. The genes are TRBV21-1 and TRBJ1-5. TRBV21-1 is a listed pseudogene. The CDR3 length is 13 residues. The CDR3 protein is CASNSRGNQPQHF. In nucleotides, the CDR3 is TGTGCCAGCAACAGTAGGGGCAATCAGCCCCAGCATTTT.

This clonotype showed up many times. The J gene is TRBJ2-7, the V gene TRBV6-1, with unresolved D. The length of the CDR3 is 14 residues. V lost 1 base, J lost 1 base, and 8 bases lay in between. Germline loops: CDR1 MNHNS, CDR2 SASEGT. Here the CDR3 DNA reads TGTGCCAGCAGTGAAGGTAGGAGTTCCTACGAGCAGTACGTC. It specifies CASSEGRSSYEQYV.

Written as DNA, the CDR3 is TGCGCCAGCAGCCTCGCGGGGGGCTTGGGGGACACAGATACGCAGTATTTT. Translated: CASSLAGGLGDTDTQYF. The chain is built from TRBV4-3 and TRBJ2-3; the match to TRBD2 covers 8 bases. Germline V lookup: CDR1 LGHNA, CDR2 YSLEER. The ends lost 4 bases at V and 2 bases at J; junction bases unmatched: 11. The CDR3 runs 17 residues.

This clonotype was seen a handful of times. The chain is built from TRBV21-1 and TRBJ2-7; TRBD1, the D gene given by the table, was not confirmed from the DNA. TRBV21-1 is annotated as a pseudogene. This CDR3 region has 16 residues. The chain's CDR3 is CASSKGPGTPIYEQYV. The CDR3 DNA follows: TGTGCCAGCAGCAAAGGACCCGGGACACCAATCTACGAGCAGTACGTC.

This clonotype was counted many times. This rearrangement joins TRBV5-1 to TRBJ2-7; weak D call: TRBD1 (6 bases). CDR3 length equals 13 residues. Deletions cut 5 bases from V and 4 bases from J, with 13 bases between. Germline-derived CDR1 and CDR2 are SGHRS and YFSETQ. CDR3 protein: CASSTGTLYEQYF. CDR3 nucleotide sequence: TGCGCCAGCAGTACCGGGACACTGTACGAGCAGTACTTC.

There are a few counts of this clonotype. The chain couples TRBV27 to TRBJ1-5; 11 nucleotides match TRBD1. Trimming removed 8 bases from V and 7 bases from J; junction bases left unmatched: 7. Germline V gene sequence: CDR1 MNHEY, CDR2 SMNVEV (reference sequence). The CDR3 runs to 14 residues. The CDR3 is CASRGQGARQPQHF. In DNA form, the CDR3 reads TGTGCCAGCCGAGGACAGGGGGCGAGGCAGCCCCAGCATTTT.

The V call is TRBV3-1, the J call TRBJ1-5; 8 bases agree with TRBD1. V shed 4 bases and J 6 bases; nucleotides not matched to a gene: 8. The length of the CDR3 is 15 residues. Germline CDR1 LGHDT, CDR2 YNNKEL (reference sequence). The CDR3, as DNA: TGTGCCAGCAGCCTTGCCGGACAGGGTATTCAGCCCCAGCATTTT. Translated, it gives CASSLAGQGIQPQHF.